The following is a TCR beta chain sequence with its context. What it recognizes is unknown. The sample comes from a study of T cell repertoires and HLA-DP antigens. Study information: Average DNA input: around 220 ng for CD137+CD4+ sorts, approximately 1,300 ng pre-culture.

The primer mix covered 54 TRBV segments and 13 TRBJ segments. Profiling relied on immunoSEQ multiplex PCR, and the TCRdb table lists in-frame clones only, not all of them. The table shows roughly 110,000 clones, with about 91% occurring only once. Germline loops: CDR1 SGHVS, CDR2 FQNEAQ. The CDR3 covers 17 residues. V was cut by 5 bases and J by 3 bases, with 21 bases left in between. Sequencing was carried out using CD4+ T cells from PBMCs. This TCR was sampled from a young woman in good health and CMV-seronegative. The chain joins TRBV7-8 to TRBJ2-3; D gene unclear. The CDR3 nucleotides are TGTGCCAGCAGCCCTTGGGGTCGCGGCCAAGGGACAGATACGCAGTATTTT. Translating it yields CASSPWGRGQGTDTQYF.